This is a list of T cell receptor beta chains from one sample in a study of beta chain features in type 1 diabetes. Some clones are missing from TCRdb's copy, which holds only in-frame ones; the method was immunoSEQ multiplex PCR. The sample lists hundreds of thousands of clones; 15% to 20% were seen once. Material: naive CD4+ T cells from blood. The receptors here all came from a woman aged 18-29 years in good health. CDR3s include the opening cysteine and the closing phenylalanine or tryptophan. The D gene is left open where the match is weak. Not all rows give a size; the values are once, few, many and, for expanded clones, a class.

clone_size	v_call	j_call	d_call	cdr3_aa	cdr3_nt
few	TRBV27	TRBJ1-4	NA	CASSLGRLAGKLFF	TGTGCCAGCAGTTTGGGACGACTGGCTGGAAAACTGTTTTTT
NA	TRBV5-1	TRBJ2-1	TRBD2	CASSLTGTSGRQFF	TGCGCCAGCAGCTTGACCGGGACTAGCGGGAGACAGTTCTTC
few	TRBV7-9	TRBJ2-2	NA	CASSLWAGPQGGELFF	TGTGCCAGCAGCCTCTGGGCGGGACCGCAAGGCGGGGAGCTGTTTTTT
NA	TRBV6-6	TRBJ2-7	NA	CASTRSGSGTYEQYF	TGTGCCAGCACTCGGAGCGGTTCGGGGACCTACGAGCAGTACTTC
NA	TRBV19	TRBJ2-7	TRBD2	CASSIVGRGSYEQYF	TGTGCCAGTAGTATAGTCGGGAGGGGATCCTACGAGCAGTACTTC
few	TRBV6-6	TRBJ2-5	NA	CASKRRGQETQYF	TGTGCCAGCAAACGACGGGGCCAAGAGACCCAGTACTTC
NA	TRBV5-1	TRBJ2-3	NA	CASSLWSRLTDTQYF	TGCGCCAGCAGCTTGTGGAGCAGGCTCACAGATACGCAGTATTTT
NA	TRBV7-3	TRBJ2-3	TRBD2	CASSLRESGIDTQYF	TGTGCCAGCAGCTTGCGGGAGTCGGGCATAGATACGCAGTATTTT
few	TRBV2	TRBJ2-7	NA	CASSGIQWGENEQYF	TGTGCCAGCAGTGGGATTCAATGGGGGGAGAACGAGCAGTACTTC
few	TRBV7-9	TRBJ2-1	NA	CASSIPRGAGYNEQFF	TGTGCCAGCAGCATACCGAGGGGGGCAGGGTACAATGAGCAGTTCTTC
NA	TRBV19	TRBJ2-1	NA	CASSIGMNYNEQFF	TGTGCCAGTAGTATCGGCATGAATTACAATGAGCAGTTCTTC
NA	TRBV28	TRBJ2-7	NA	CASSFGQGSYEQYF	TGTGCCAGCAGTTTCGGGCAGGGCTCCTACGAGCAGTACTTC
NA	TRBV6-1	TRBJ2-6	NA	CASSETHGTGSGANVLTF	TGTGCCAGCAGTGAAACTCATGGGACGGGCTCTGGGGCCAACGTCCTGACTTTC
few	TRBV7-3	TRBJ2-2	NA	CASSLSGGTGELFF	TGTGCCAGCAGCTTATCCGGGGGTACCGGGGAGCTGTTTTTT
NA	TRBV7-2	TRBJ2-1	TRBD2	CASSLGLAGLGGSYNEQFF	TGTGCCAGCAGCCTGGGCCTAGCGGGACTAGGTGGCTCCTACAATGAGCAGTTCTTC
few	TRBV5-1	TRBJ2-1	TRBD2	CASGAGGFYSEQFF	TGCGCCAGCGGGGCGGGAGGTTTTTATAGTGAGCAGTTCTTC
few	TRBV7-3	TRBJ2-2	NA	CASQPSAVTGELFF	TGTGCCAGCCAGCCATCCGCCGTCACCGGGGAGCTGTTTTTT
NA	TRBV7-2	TRBJ2-7	NA	CASSLSGIRGLENYEQYF	TGTGCCAGCAGCTTATCCGGGATACGGGGTCTGGAGAACTACGAGCAGTACTTC
NA	TRBV6-5	TRBJ2-7	NA	CASSYKRVSSYEQYF	TGTGCCAGCAGTTACAAGAGGGTGAGCTCCTACGAGCAGTACTTC
few	TRBV27	TRBJ2-1	NA	CASSLRSGPLSSYNEQFF	TGTGCCAGCAGTTTACGATCGGGACCCCTGAGCTCCTACAATGAGCAGTTCTTC
few	TRBV18	TRBJ2-1	TRBD2	CASSKFSGRNSYNEQFF	TGTGCCAGCTCCAAGTTTAGCGGGAGGAATTCCTACAATGAGCAGTTCTTC
NA	TRBV25-1	TRBJ1-2	NA	CASRFDVSRDYGYTF	TGTGCCAGCAGATTCGACGTTTCCCGGGACTATGGCTACACCTTC
few	TRBV19	TRBJ2-2	NA	CASSTRGQNTGELFF	TGTGCCAGTAGTACAAGAGGCCAGAACACCGGGGAGCTGTTTTTT
NA	TRBV4-3	TRBJ1-1	NA	CASSQQGLSTEAFF	TGCGCCAGCAGCCAGCAGGGTCTGAGCACTGAAGCTTTCTTT
NA	TRBV28	TRBJ2-1	NA	CASSTRVSEQFF	TGTGCCAGCAGTACCAGGGTCTCTGAGCAGTTCTTC
NA	TRBV7-2	TRBJ1-2	NA	CASSLARTATNYGYTF	TGTGCCAGCAGCTTAGCCCGGACAGCAACTAACTATGGCTACACCTTC
few	TRBV9	TRBJ2-2	NA	CASSVGQTGELFF	TGTGCCAGCAGCGTAGGACAAACCGGGGAGCTGTTTTTT
few	TRBV6-6	TRBJ2-3	NA	CASRRDSTDTQYF	TGTGCCAGCAGGAGGGATAGCACAGATACGCAGTATTTT
NA	TRBV9	TRBJ2-2	NA	CASSVEGVSGELFF	TGTGCCAGCAGCGTTGAGGGGGTCTCCGGGGAGCTGTTTTTT
NA	TRBV7-9	TRBJ2-3	TRBD1	CASSPDRGSTDTQYF	TGTGCCAGCAGCCCAGACAGGGGAAGCACAGATACGCAGTATTTT
few	TRBV7-3	TRBJ2-5	TRBD1	CASSLGTGGLETQYF	TGTGCCAGCAGCTTAGGGACAGGGGGTCTGGAGACCCAGTACTTC
NA	TRBV28	TRBJ2-1	NA	CASRTVYYNEQFF	TGTGCCAGCAGGACAGTATATTACAATGAGCAGTTCTTC
few	TRBV7-9	TRBJ2-5	NA	CASSLLVRSQETQYF	TGTGCCAGCAGCTTACTTGTTAGATCCCAAGAGACCCAGTACTTC
once	TRBV7-7	TRBJ2-5	NA	CASSLSSSGRRETQYF	TGTGCTAGCAGCTTAAGCAGCTCAGGGCGGCGGGAGACCCAGTACTTC
few	TRBV4-2	TRBJ2-7	NA	CASSQGTVRSYEQYF	TGTGCCAGCAGCCAAGGGACCGTCAGGTCCTACGAGCAGTACTTC
NA	TRBV7-2	TRBJ2-7	TRBD2	CASSFLVGLAGGEQYF	TGTGCCAGCAGCTTCTTAGTCGGACTAGCGGGAGGCGAGCAGTACTTC
NA	TRBV28	TRBJ2-7	NA	CASSFPAGEGYEQYF	TGTGCCAGCAGTTTTCCTGCAGGGGAAGGCTACGAGCAGTACTTC
NA	TRBV6-6	TRBJ2-1	NA	CASSYGDISYNEQFF	TGTGCCAGCAGTTACGGGGACATCTCTTACAATGAGCAGTTCTTC
few	TRBV6-6	TRBJ2-2	TRBD1	CASTIRTGWNTGELFF	TGTGCCAGCACCATAAGGACAGGGTGGAACACCGGGGAGCTGTTTTTT
few	TRBV7-9	TRBJ2-7	NA	CASSLVTGTSVSYEQYF	TGTGCCAGCAGCTTAGTTACGGGGACGTCGGTCTCCTACGAGCAGTACTTC
few	TRBV6-6	TRBJ2-4	NA	CASSAQGRNIQYF	TGTGCCAGCAGCGCCCAGGGACGAAACATTCAGTACTTC
few	TRBV5-6	TRBJ2-4	NA	CASSGGAGKNIQYF	TGTGCCAGCAGCGGGGGGGCTGGCAAAAACATTCAGTACTTC
few	TRBV7-8	TRBJ1-5	TRBD1	CASSPQRTGVSQPQHF	TGTGCCAGCAGCCCTCAAAGGACAGGGGTGAGTCAGCCCCAGCATTTT
few	TRBV4-1	TRBJ2-1	NA	CASSQVAGAGEQFF	TGCGCCAGCAGCCAAGTCGCGGGGGCGGGGGAGCAGTTCTTC
NA	TRBV5-1	TRBJ1-1	TRBD1	CASSPDRVVAEAFF	TGCGCCAGCAGCCCGGACAGGGTAGTGGCTGAAGCTTTCTTT
few	TRBV7-2	TRBJ2-2	TRBD2	CASSPQTSGRAQRTGELFF	TGTGCCAGCAGCCCCCAGACTAGCGGGAGGGCTCAACGCACCGGGGAGCTGTTTTTT
NA	TRBV7-8	TRBJ2-2	NA	CAGRLAGPGELFF	TGTGCCGGACGATTGGCGGGACCCGGGGAGCTGTTTTTT
NA	TRBV2	TRBJ1-3	TRBD1	CASKVDRVPGNTIYF	TGTGCCAGCAAAGTTGACAGGGTCCCTGGAAACACCATATATTTT
few	TRBV13	TRBJ2-7	NA	CASTRGRETYEQYF	TGTGCCAGCACCCGGGGGCGGGAGACCTACGAGCAGTACTTC
NA	TRBV18	TRBJ2-7	NA	CASSPITGTGYYEQYF	TGTGCCAGCTCACCCATAACCGGGACCGGATACTACGAGCAGTACTTC